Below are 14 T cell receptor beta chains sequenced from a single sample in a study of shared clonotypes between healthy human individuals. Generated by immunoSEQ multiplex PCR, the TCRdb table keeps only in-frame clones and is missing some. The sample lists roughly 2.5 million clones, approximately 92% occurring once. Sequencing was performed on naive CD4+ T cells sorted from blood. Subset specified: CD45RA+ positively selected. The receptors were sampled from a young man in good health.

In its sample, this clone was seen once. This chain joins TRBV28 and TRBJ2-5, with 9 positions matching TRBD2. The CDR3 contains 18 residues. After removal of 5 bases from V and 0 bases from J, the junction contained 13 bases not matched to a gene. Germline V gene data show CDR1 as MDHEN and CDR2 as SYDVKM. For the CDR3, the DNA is TGTGCCAGCAGTAACCCCCGTCTAGCGGGGACGTACCAAGAGACCCAGTACTTC. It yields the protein CASSNPRLAGTYQETQYF.

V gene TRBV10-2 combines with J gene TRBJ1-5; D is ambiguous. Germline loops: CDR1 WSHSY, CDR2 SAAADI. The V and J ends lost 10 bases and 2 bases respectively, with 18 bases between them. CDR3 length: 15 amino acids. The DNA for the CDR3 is TGCGCCACCACTGAGAGAGGTGATGGCAATCAGCCCCAGCATTTT. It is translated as CATTERGDGNQPQHF.

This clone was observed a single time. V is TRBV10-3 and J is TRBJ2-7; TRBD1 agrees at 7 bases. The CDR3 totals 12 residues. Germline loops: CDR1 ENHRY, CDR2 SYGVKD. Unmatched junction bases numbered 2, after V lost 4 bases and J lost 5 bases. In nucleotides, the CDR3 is TGTGCCATCAGTGTTGGACAGGACGAGCAGTACTTC. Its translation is CAISVGQDEQYF.

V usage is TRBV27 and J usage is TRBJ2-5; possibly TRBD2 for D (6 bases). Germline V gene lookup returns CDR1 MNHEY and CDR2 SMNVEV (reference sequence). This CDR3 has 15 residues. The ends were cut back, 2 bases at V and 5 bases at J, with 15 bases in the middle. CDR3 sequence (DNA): TGTGCCAGCAGTTTAAGATGGAGGGGCGGCGAGACCCAGTACTTC. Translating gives CASSLRWRGGETQYF.

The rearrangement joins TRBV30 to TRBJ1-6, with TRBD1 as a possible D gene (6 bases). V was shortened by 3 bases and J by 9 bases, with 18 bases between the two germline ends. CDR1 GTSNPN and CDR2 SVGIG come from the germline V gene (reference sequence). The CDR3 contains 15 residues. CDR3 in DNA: TGTGCCTGGAGCGCCTCTACAGGGATCGGTTCACCCCTCCACTTT. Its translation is CAWSASTGIGSPLHF.

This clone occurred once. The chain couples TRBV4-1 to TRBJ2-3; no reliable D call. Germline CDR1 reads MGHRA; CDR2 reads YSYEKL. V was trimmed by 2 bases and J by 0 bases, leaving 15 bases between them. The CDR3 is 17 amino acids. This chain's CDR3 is CASSQPPPRSSTDTQYF. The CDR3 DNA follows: TGCGCCAGCAGCCAACCACCGCCTCGTTCTAGCACAGATACGCAGTATTTT.

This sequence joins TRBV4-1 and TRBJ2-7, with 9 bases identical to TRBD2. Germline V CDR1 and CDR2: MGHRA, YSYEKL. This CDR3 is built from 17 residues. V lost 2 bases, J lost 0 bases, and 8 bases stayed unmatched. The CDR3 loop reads CASSQSGGGVYSYEQYF. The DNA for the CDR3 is TGCGCCAGCAGCCAATCGGGCGGGGGGGTGTACTCCTACGAGCAGTACTTC.

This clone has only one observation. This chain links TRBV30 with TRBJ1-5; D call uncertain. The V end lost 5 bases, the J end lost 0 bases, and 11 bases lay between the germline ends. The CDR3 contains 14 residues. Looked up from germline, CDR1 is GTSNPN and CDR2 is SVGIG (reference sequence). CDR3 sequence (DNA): TGTGCCTGGGCCCAGGAGTATAGCAATCAGCCCCAGCATTTT. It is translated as CAWAQEYSNQPQHF. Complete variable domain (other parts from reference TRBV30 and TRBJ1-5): SQTIHQWPATLVQPVGSPLSLECTVEGTSNPNLYWYRQAAGRGLQLLFYSVGIGQISSEVPQNLSASRPQDRQFILSSKKLLLSDSGFYLCAWAQEYSNQPQHFGDGTRLSIL.

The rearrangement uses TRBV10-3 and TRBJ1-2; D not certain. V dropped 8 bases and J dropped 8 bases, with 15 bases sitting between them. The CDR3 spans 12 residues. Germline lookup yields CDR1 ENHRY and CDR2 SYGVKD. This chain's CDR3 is CAIFEGLRGYTF. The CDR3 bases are TGTGCCATCTTCGAGGGTCTAAGAGGCTACACCTTC.

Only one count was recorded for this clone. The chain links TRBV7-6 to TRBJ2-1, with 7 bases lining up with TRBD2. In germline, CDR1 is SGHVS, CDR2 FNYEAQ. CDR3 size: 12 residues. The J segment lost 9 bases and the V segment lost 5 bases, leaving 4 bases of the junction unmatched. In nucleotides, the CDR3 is TGTGCCAGCAGCCAGGAGCGGGGTGAGCAGTTCTTC. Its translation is CASSQERGEQFF.

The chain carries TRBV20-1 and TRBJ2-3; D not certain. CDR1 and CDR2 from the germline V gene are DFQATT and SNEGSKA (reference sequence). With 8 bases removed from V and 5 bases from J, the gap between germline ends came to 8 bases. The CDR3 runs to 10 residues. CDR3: CSPDRDTQYF. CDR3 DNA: TGCAGTCCAGACCGAGATACGCAGTATTTT.

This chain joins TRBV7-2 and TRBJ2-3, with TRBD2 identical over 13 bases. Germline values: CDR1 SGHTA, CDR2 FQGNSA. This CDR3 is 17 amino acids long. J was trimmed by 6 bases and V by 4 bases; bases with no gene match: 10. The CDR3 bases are TGTGCCAGCAGCTCCGGACTAGCGGGAGCTAAATCCGATACGCAGTATTTT. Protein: CASSSGLAGAKSDTQYF.

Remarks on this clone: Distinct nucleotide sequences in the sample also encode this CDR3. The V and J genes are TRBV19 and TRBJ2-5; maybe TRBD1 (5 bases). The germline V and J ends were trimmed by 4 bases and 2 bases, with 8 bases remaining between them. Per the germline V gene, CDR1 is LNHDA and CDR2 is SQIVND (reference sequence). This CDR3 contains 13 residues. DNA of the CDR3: TGTGCCAGTAGTAGGAACAGGCAAGAGACCCAGTACTTC. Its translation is CASSRNRQETQYF. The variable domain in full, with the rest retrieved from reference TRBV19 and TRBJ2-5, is DGGITQSPKYLFRKEGQNVTLSCEQNLNHDAMYWYRQDPGQGLRLIYYSQIVNDFQKGDIAEGYSVSREKKESFPLTVTSAQKNPTAFYLCASSRNRQETQYFGPGTRLLVL.

In DNA form, the CDR3 reads TGCAGCGTTGTGGGGTTCGGGACGATGAACACTGAAGCTTTCTTT. The encoded protein is CSVVGFGTMNTEAFF. The V and J genes are TRBV29-1 and TRBJ1-1; perhaps TRBD1 as D (5 bases). V lost 4 bases and J lost 0, with 15 bases in between. The CDR3 is made up of 15 amino acids. From germline, CDR1 is SQVTM and CDR2 ANQGSEA.